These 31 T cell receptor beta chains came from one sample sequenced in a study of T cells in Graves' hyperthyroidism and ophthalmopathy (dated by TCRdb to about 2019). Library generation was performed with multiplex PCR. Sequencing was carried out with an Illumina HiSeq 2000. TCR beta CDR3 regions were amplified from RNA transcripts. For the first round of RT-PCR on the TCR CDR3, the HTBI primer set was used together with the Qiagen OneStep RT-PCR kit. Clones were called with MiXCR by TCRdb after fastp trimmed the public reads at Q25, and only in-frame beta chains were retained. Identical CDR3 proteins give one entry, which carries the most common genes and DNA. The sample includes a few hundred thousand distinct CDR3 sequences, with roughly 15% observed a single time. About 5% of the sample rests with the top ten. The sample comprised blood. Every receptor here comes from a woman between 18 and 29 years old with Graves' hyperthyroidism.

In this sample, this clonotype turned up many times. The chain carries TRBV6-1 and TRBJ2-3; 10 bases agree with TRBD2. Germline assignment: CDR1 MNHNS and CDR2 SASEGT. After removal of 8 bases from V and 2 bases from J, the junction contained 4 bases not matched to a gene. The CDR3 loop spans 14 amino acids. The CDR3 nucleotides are TGTGCCAGCGGGGGACTAGCGCCCACAGATACGCAGTATTTT. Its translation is CASGGLAPTDTQYF.

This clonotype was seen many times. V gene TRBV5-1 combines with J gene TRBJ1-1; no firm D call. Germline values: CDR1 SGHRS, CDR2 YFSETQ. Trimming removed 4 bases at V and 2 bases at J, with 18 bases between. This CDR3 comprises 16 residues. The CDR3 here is CASSPTPTTINTEAFF. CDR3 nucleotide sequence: TGCGCCAGCAGCCCCACTCCGACTACGATAAACACTGAAGCTTTCTTT.

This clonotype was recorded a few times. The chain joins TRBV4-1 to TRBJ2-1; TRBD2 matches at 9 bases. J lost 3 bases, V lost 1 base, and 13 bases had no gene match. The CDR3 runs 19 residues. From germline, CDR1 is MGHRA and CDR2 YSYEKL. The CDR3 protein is CASSQGGEVAGVYYNEQFF. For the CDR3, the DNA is TGCGCCAGCAGCCAAGGAGGTGAAGTAGCGGGAGTCTACTACAATGAGCAGTTCTTC.

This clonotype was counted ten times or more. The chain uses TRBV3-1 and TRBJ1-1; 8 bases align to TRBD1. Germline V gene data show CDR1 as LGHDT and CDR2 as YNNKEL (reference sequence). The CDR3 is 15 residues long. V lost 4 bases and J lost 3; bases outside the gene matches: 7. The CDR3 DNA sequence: TGTGCCAGCAGCCCTGGGACAGGCGGAGACACTGAAGCTTTCTTT. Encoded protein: CASSPGTGGDTEAFF.

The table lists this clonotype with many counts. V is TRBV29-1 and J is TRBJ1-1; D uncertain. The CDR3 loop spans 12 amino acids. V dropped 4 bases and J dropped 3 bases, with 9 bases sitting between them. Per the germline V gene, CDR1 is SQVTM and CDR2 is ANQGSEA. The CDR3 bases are TGCAGCGTTGGATATGTGGACACTGAAGCTTTCTTT. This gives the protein CSVGYVDTEAFF. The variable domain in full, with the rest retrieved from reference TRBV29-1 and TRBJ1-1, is SAVISQKPSRDICQRGTSLTIQCQVDSQVTMMFWYRQQPGQSLTLIATANQGSEATYESGFVIDKFPISRPNLTFSTLTVSNMSPEDSSIYLCSVGYVDTEAFFGQGTRLTVV.

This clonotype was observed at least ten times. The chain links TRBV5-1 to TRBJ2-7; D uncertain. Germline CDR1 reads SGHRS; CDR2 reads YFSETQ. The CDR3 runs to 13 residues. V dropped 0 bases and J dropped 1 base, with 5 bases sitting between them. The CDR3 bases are TGCGCCAGCAGCTTGGCTAGGTCCTACGAGCAGTACTTC. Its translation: CASSLARSYEQYF.

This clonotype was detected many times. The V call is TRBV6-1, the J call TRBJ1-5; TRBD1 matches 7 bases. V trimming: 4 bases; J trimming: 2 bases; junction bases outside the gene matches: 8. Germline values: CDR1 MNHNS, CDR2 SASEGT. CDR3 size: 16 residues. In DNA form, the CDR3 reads TGTGCCAGCAGTGGCCTAGACGGGACAGGCAATCAGCCCCAGCATTTT. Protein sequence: CASSGLDGTGNQPQHF.

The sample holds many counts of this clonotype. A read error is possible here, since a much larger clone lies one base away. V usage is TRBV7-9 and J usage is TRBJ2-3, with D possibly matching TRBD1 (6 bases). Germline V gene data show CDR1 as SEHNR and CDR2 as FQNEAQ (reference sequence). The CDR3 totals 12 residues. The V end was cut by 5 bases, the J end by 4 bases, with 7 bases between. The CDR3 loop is CASSTGSDTQYF. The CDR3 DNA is TGTGCCAGCAGCACAGGGTCAGATACGCAGTATTTT.

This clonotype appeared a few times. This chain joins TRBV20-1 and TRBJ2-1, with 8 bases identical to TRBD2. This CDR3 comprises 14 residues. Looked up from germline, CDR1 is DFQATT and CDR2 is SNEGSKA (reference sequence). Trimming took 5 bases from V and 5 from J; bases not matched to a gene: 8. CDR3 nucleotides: TGCAGTGCTCTAAGGGGGACTAGTAACAATGAGCAGTTCTTC. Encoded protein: CSALRGTSNNEQFF.

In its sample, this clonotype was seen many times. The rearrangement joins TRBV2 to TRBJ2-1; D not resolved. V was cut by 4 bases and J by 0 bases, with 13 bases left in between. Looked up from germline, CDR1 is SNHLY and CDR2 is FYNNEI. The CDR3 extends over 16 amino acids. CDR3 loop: CASSAPNNSSYNEQFF. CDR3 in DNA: TGTGCCAGCAGTGCACCCAACAACAGCTCCTACAATGAGCAGTTCTTC.

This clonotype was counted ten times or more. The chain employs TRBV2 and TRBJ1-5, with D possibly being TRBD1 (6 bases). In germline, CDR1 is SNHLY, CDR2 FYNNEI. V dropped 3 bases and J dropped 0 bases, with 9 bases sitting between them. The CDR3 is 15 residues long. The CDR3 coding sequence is TGTGCCAGCAGTGACGGGACACCTAGCAATCAGCCCCAGCATTTT. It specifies CASSDGTPSNQPQHF.

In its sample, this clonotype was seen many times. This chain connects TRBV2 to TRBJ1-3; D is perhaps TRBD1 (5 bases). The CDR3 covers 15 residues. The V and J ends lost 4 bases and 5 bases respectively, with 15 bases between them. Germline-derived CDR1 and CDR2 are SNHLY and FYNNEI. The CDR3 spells CASSALKGIRNTIYF. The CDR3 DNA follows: TGTGCCAGCAGTGCGCTTAAGGGGATCAGAAACACCATATATTTT. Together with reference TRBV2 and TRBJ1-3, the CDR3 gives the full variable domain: EPEVTQTPSHQVTQMGQEVILRCVPISNHLYFYWYRQILGQKVEFLVSFYNNEISEKSEIFDDQFSVERPDGSNFTLKIRSTKLEDSAMYFCASSALKGIRNTIYFGEGSWLTVV.

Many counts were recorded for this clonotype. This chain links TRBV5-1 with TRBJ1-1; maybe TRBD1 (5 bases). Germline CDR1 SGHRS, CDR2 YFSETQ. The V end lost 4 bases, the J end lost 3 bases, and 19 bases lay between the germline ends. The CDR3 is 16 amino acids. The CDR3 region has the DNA TGCGCCAGCAGCCTGAGTAGAAACAGGACGGACACTGAAGCTTTCTTT. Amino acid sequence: CASSLSRNRTDTEAFF.

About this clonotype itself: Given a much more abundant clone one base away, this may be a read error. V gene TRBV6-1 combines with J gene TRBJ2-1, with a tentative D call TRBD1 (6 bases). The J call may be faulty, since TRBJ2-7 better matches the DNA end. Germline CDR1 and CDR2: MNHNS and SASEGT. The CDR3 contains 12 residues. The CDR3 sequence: CASSKGDNEQYF. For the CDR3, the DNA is TGTGCCAGCAGCAAGGGGGACAATGAGCAGTACTTC.

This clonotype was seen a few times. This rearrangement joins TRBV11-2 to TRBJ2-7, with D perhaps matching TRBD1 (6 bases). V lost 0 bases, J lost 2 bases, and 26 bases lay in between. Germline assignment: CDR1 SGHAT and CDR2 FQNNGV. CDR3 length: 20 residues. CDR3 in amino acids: CASSLEIGQGTTKSTYEQYF. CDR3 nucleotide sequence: TGTGCCAGCAGCTTAGAGATCGGGCAGGGGACCACAAAATCCACCTACGAGCAGTACTTC.

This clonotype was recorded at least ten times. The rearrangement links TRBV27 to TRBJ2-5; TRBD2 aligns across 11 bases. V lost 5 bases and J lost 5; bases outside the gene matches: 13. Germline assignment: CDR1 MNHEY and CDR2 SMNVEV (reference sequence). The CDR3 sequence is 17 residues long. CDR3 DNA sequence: TGTGCCAGCAGTCCCCGCCTAGCGGGAGGAGTGTGGGAGACCCAGTACTTC. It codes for CASSPRLAGGVWETQYF.

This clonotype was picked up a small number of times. The CDR3 sequence: CSALIGVETQYF. DNA of the CDR3: TGCAGTGCTCTTATAGGGGTTGAGACCCAGTACTTC. The V call is TRBV20-1, the J call TRBJ2-5; possible D gene TRBD1, 5 bases. The germline V gene encodes CDR1 DFQATT and CDR2 SNEGSKA (reference sequence). This CDR3 has 12 residues. V was pared by 5 bases and J by 5 bases, with 12 bases between.

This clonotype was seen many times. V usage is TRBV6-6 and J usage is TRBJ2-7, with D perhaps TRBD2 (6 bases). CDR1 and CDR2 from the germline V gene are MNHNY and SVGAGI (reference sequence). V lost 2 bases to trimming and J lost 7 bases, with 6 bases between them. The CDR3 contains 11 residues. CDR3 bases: TGTGCCAGCAGTTACGGGGGGGAGCAGTACTTC. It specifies CASSYGGEQYF.

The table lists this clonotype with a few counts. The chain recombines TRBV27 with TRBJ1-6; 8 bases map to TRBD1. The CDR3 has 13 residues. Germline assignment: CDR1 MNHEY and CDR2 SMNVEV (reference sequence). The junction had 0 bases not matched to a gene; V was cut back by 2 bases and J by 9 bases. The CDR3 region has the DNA TGTGCCAGCAGTTTAACAGGGGGTTCACCCCTCCACTTT. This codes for CASSLTGGSPLHF.

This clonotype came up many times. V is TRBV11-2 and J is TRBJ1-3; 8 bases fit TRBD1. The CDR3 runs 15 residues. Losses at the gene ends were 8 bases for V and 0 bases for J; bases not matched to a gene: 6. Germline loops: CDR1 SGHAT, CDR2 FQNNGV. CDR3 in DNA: TGTGCCAGCCATGGACAGGGACCCTCTGGAAACACCATATATTTT. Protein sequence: CASHGQGPSGNTIYF.

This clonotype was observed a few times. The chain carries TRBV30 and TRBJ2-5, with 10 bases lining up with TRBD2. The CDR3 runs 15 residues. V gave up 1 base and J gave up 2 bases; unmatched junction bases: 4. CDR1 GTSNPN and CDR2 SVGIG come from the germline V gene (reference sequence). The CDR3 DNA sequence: TGTGCCTGGAGTGCGGCAGCGGGAGGGCAAGAGACCCAGTACTTC. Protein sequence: CAWSAAAGGQETQYF.

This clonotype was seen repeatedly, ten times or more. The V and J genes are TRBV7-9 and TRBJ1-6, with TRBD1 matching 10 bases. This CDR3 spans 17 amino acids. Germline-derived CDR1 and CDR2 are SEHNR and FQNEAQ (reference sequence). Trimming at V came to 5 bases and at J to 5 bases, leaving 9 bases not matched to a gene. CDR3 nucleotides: TGTGCCAGCAGCCCACGACAGGGGGCTATTCATAATTCACCCCTCCACTTT. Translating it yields CASSPRQGAIHNSPLHF.

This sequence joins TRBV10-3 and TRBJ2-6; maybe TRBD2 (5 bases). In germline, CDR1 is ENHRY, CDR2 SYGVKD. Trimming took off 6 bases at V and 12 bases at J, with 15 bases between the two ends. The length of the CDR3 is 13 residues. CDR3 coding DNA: TGTGCCATCAGGCCCCGGGGTCCAGTCGTCCTGACTTTC. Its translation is CAIRPRGPVVLTF.

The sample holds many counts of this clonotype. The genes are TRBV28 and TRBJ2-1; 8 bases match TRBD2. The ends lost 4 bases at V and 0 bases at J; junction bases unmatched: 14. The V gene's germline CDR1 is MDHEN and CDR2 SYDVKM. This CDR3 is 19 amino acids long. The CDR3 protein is CASSSPDLREASSYNEQFF. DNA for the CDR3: TGTGCCAGCAGTTCCCCGGACTTGCGGGAGGCGAGCTCCTACAATGAGCAGTTCTTC.

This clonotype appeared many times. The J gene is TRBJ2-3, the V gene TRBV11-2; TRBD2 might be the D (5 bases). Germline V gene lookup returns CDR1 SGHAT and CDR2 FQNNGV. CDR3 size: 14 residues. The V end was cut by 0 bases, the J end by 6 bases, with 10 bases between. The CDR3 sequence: CASSLDTPGDTQYF. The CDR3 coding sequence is TGTGCCAGCAGCTTAGATACACCGGGGGATACGCAGTATTTT.

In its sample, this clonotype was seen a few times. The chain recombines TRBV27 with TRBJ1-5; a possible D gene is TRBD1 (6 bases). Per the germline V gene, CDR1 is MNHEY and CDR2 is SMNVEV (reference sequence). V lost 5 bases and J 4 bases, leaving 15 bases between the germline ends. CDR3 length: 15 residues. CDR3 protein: CASSPFAGENQPQHF. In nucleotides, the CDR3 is TGTGCCAGCAGTCCTTTTGCAGGGGAAAATCAGCCCCAGCATTTT.

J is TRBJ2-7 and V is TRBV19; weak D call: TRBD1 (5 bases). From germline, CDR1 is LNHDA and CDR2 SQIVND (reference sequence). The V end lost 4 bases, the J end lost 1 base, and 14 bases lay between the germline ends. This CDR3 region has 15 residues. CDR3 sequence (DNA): TGTGCCAGTAGTACGGTAGGTCAGGGATCCTACGAGCAGTACTTC. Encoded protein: CASSTVGQGSYEQYF.

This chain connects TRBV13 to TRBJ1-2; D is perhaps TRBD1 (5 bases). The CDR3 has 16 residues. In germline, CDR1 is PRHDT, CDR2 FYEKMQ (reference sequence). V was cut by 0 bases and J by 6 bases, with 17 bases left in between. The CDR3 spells CASSLGRAFEKDGYTF. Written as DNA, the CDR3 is TGTGCCAGCAGCTTAGGCAGGGCGTTCGAAAAGGATGGCTACACCTTC.

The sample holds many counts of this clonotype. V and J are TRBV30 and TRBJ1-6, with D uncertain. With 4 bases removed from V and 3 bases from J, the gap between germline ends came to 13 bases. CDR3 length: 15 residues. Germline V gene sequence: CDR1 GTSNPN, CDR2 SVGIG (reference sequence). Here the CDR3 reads CAWIAERDYNSPLHF. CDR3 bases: TGTGCCTGGATCGCCGAAAGGGACTATAATTCACCCCTCCACTTT.

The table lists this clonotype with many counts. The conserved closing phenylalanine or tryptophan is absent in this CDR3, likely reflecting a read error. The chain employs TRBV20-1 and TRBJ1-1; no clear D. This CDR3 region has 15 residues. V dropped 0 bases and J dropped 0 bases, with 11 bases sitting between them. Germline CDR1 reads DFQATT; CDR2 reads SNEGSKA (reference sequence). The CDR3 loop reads CSARDPVSMNTEAFL. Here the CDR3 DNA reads TGCAGTGCTAGAGATCCCGTAAGCATGAACACTGAAGCTTTCCTT.

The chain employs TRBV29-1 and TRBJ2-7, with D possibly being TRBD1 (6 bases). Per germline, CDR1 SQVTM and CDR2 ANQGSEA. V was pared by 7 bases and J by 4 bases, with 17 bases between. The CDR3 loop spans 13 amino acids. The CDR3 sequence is CSARSGQGYEQYF. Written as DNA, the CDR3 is TGCAGCGCCCGAAGTGGTCAGGGGTACGAGCAGTACTTC.